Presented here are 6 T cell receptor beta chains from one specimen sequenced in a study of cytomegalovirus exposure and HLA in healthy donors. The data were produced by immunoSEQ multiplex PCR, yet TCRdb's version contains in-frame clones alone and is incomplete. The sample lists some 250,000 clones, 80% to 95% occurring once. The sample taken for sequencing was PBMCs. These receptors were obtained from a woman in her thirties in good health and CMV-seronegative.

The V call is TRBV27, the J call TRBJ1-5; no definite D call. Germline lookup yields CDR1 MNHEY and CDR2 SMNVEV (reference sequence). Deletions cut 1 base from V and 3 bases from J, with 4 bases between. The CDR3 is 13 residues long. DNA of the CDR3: TGTGCCAGCAGTTTATACCCCAATCAGCCCCAGCATTTT. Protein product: CASSLYPNQPQHF.

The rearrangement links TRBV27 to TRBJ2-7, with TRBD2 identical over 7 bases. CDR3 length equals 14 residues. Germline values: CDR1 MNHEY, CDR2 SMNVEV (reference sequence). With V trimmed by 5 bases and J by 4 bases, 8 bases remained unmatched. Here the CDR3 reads CASSPYGGGYEQYF. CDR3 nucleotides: TGTGCCAGCAGTCCCTATGGGGGGGGTTACGAGCAGTACTTC.

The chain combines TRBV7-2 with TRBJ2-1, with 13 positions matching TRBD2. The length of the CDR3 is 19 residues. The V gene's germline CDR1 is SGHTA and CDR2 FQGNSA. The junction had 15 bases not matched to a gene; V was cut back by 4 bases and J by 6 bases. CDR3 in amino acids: CASSSNLGLAGTGGNEQFF. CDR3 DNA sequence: TGTGCCAGCAGCTCGAACCTGGGACTAGCGGGGACCGGGGGCAATGAGCAGTTCTTC.

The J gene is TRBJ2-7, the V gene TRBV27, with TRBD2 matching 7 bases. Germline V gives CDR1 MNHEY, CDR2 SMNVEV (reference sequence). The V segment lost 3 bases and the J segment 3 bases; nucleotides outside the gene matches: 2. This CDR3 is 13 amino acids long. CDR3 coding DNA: TGTGCCAGCAGTTTGCGGGAGAACTACGAGCAGTACTTC. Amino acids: CASSLRENYEQYF.

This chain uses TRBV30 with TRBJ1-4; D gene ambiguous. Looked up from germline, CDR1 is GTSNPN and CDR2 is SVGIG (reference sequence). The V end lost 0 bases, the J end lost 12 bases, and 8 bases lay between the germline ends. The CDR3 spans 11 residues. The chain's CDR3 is CAWSVGSQLFF. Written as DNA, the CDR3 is TGTGCCTGGAGTGTAGGGAGTCAACTGTTTTTT. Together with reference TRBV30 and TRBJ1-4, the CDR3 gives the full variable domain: SQTIHQWPATLVQPVGSPLSLECTVEGTSNPNLYWYRQAAGRGLQLLFYSVGIGQISSEVPQNLSASRPQDRQFILSSKKLLLSDSGFYLCAWSVGSQLFFGSGTQLSVL.

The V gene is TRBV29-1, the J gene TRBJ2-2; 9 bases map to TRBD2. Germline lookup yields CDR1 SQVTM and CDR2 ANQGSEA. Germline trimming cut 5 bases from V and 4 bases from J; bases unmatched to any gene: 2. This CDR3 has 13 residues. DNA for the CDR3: TGCAGCGTTCTTAGCGGGAGCACCGGGGAGCTGTTTTTT. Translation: CSVLSGSTGELFF.